The 23 T cell receptor beta chains below all came from one sample that was sequenced in a study of cytomegalovirus exposure and HLA in healthy donors. Vbeta (60) and Jbeta (13) primers were used in the PCR. Generated by immunoSEQ multiplex PCR, the TCRdb table keeps only in-frame clones and is missing some. Of over 200,000 clones listed, around four fifths are singletons. The sample consisted of PBMCs. Every receptor here comes from a woman aged 40 to 50 in good health and CMV-seronegative.

The genes are TRBV5-1 and TRBJ2-4; D may be TRBD1 (6 bases). This CDR3 region has 15 residues. The germline V gene has CDR1 SGHRS and CDR2 YFSETQ. The V gene lost 4 bases and the J gene lost 0 bases, with 11 bases spanning the gap. The CDR3 loop is CASSPGTIAKNIQYF. In DNA, the CDR3 is TGCGCCAGCAGCCCCGGGACAATAGCCAAAAACATTCAGTACTTC.

The chain has TRBV2 and TRBJ2-3; the D is unclear. This CDR3 comprises 14 residues. CDR1 SNHLY and CDR2 FYNNEI come from the germline V gene. Trimming removed 11 bases at V and 0 bases at J, with 15 bases between. CDR3 sequence (DNA): TGTGCCCTAGTACGCAGCTCTAGCACAGATACGCAGTATTTT. Its protein is CALVRSSSTDTQYF.

The chain joins TRBV7-2 to TRBJ2-2; TRBD1 agrees at 7 bases. V gave up 5 bases and J gave up 6 bases; unmatched junction bases: 6. Germline lookup yields CDR1 SGHTA and CDR2 FQGNSA. CDR3 size: 14 residues. For the CDR3, the DNA is TGTGCCAGCAGCCCCAACAGGGGCGCCGGGGAGCTGTTTTTT. Its translation: CASSPNRGAGELFF.

This clone was detected only once. The chain recombines TRBV7-2 with TRBJ2-7; the D gene is possibly TRBD1 (6 bases). V shed 1 base and J shed 6 bases, with 13 bases lying between them. CDR1 is SGHTA, CDR2 FQGNSA, per germline. The CDR3 totals 14 residues. The CDR3 region has the DNA TGTGCCAGCAGCTTAGAGGTGGGGGCATTCGAGCAGTACTTC. It specifies CASSLEVGAFEQYF. Together with reference TRBV7-2 and TRBJ2-7, the CDR3 gives the full variable domain: GAGVSQSPSNKVTEKGKDVELRCDPISGHTALYWYRQSLGQGLEFLIYFQGNSAPDKSGLPSDRFSAERTGGSVSTLTIQRTQQEDSAVYLCASSLEVGAFEQYFGPGTRLTVT.

This sequence joins TRBV5-1 and TRBJ2-5; TRBD1 agrees at 8 bases. The CDR3 is 14 amino acids. The germline V gene encodes CDR1 SGHRS and CDR2 YFSETQ. V trimming: 1 base; J trimming: 5 bases; junction bases outside the gene matches: 4. The CDR3: CASSLYTGGETQYF. The DNA for the CDR3 is TGCGCCAGCAGCTTGTATACAGGGGGTGAGACCCAGTACTTC.

The chain couples TRBV19 to TRBJ2-3, with TRBD1 as a possible D gene (5 bases). Trimming removed 8 bases at V and 0 bases at J, with 6 bases between. Germline CDR1 reads LNHDA; CDR2 reads SQIVND (reference sequence). The CDR3 has 12 residues. The CDR3 protein is CASGQSTDTQYF. The CDR3 bases are TGTGCCAGTGGACAAAGCACAGATACGCAGTATTTT.

The chain joins TRBV7-9 to TRBJ1-5, with 8 nucleotides matching TRBD1. Germline assignment: CDR1 SEHNR and CDR2 FQNEAQ (reference sequence). The CDR3 has 16 amino acids. V was clipped by 5 bases and J by 1 base; unmatched bases: 7. The CDR3: CASSHSGQGSNQPQHF. CDR3 in DNA: TGTGCCAGCAGCCATAGCGGACAGGGCAGCAATCAGCCCCAGCATTTT.

The chain joins TRBV29-1 to TRBJ2-1, with TRBD1 matching over 8 bases. The ends lost 3 bases at V and 6 bases at J; junction bases unmatched: 4. In germline, CDR1 is SQVTM, CDR2 ANQGSEA. The CDR3 totals 13 residues. The DNA for the CDR3 is TGCAGCGTTGACCGACAGGGGAGCAATGAGCAGTTCTTC. Translation: CSVDRQGSNEQFF.

The rearrangement links TRBV28 to TRBJ2-3, with 7 nucleotides matching TRBD1. Trimming took 7 bases from V and 2 from J; bases not matched to a gene: 12. This CDR3 spans 16 amino acids. The germline V gene has CDR1 MDHEN and CDR2 SYDVKM. CDR3 DNA: TGTGCCAGCAACCCGGAAAGGGGACAGTACACAGATACGCAGTATTTT. It specifies CASNPERGQYTDTQYF.

The chain links TRBV18 to TRBJ2-1; TRBD1 is a possible D gene (8 bases). The CDR3 covers 16 residues. Trimming shortened V by 0 bases and J by 4 bases, and 13 bases separated the two germline ends. Germline V CDR1 and CDR2: KGHSH, LQKENI. Here the CDR3 DNA reads TGTGCCAGCTCACCACCCACAGGGGGACTATACAATGAGCAGTTCTTC. It encodes CASSPPTGGLYNEQFF.

This chain joins TRBV4-1 and TRBJ1-5; 7 bases fit TRBD1. The CDR3 is made up of 19 amino acids. Trimming took 0 bases from V and 6 from J; bases not matched to a gene: 17. The V gene's germline CDR1 is MGHRA and CDR2 YSYEKL. CDR3 DNA sequence: TGCGCCAGCAGCCAAGATTTAGGCAGGGGGGAAGGGGGATCTCAGCCCCAGCATTTT. Protein: CASSQDLGRGEGGSQPQHF.

The V gene is TRBV5-8, the J gene TRBJ2-1, with TRBD2 matching 12 bases. The V and J ends lost 5 bases and 0 bases, in that order; junction bases with no gene match: 12. Germline assignment: CDR1 SGHTS and CDR2 YDEGEE. This CDR3 has 19 amino acids. The CDR3, as DNA: TGTGCCAGCAGTTGGCAGCGGACTAGCGGGGTCTTCTCCTACAATGAGCAGTTCTTC. The encoded protein is CASSWQRTSGVFSYNEQFF. The variable domain in full, completed from reference TRBV5-8 and TRBJ2-1, reads EAGVTQSPTHLIKTRGQQATLRCSPISGHTSVYWYQQALGLGLQFLLWYDEGEERNRGNFPPRFSGRQFPNYSSELNVNALELEDSALYLCASSWQRTSGVFSYNEQFFGPGTRLTVL.

This rearrangement joins TRBV25-1 to TRBJ1-1; 9 bases are shared with TRBD1. J lost 7 bases, V lost 2 bases, and 5 bases had no gene match. Germline assignment: CDR1 MGHDK and CDR2 SYGVNS. The CDR3 has 14 amino acids. The CDR3 coding sequence is TGTGCCAGCAGTGAAAACAGGGGGCTAAGTGAAGCTTTCTTT. Protein sequence: CASSENRGLSEAFF.

This chain uses TRBV15 with TRBJ1-4; weak D call: TRBD1 (5 bases). CDR1 LNHNV and CDR2 YYDKDF come from the germline V gene (reference sequence). This CDR3 is built from 16 residues. V lost 1 base and J 2 bases, leaving 11 bases between the germline ends. The CDR3 sequence: CATSRGLGPTNEKLFF. As DNA, the CDR3 is TGTGCCACCAGCAGAGGATTGGGGCCGACTAATGAAAAACTGTTTTTT.

The sample holds a few counts of this clone. The junction shows a germline mismatch at one end, possibly a read error. The chain is built from TRBV6-5 and TRBJ2-3; the match to TRBD1 covers 7 bases. Germline V gene lookup returns CDR1 MNHEY and CDR2 SVGAGI. The length of the CDR3 is 14 residues. The CDR3 DNA reads as TGTGCCAGCAGGTCGGGACAGAACACAGATACGCGGTATTTT. It specifies CASRSGQNTDTRYF.

This CDR3 reads CASSQGGRGLRTEKLFF. Here the CDR3 DNA reads TGTGCCAGCAGTCAAGGGGGCAGGGGGCTGAGAACTGAAAAACTGTTTTTT. The V call is TRBV2, the J call TRBJ1-4; 8 bases are shared with TRBD1. V trimming: 5 bases; J trimming: 7 bases; junction bases outside the gene matches: 15. Germline CDR1 reads SNHLY; CDR2 reads FYNNEI. The CDR3 is 17 amino acids. The full variable domain, its missing parts supplied by reference TRBV2 and TRBJ1-4, is EPEVTQTPSHQVTQMGQEVILRCVPISNHLYFYWYRQILGQKVEFLVSFYNNEISEKSEIFDDQFSVERPDGSNFTLKIRSTKLEDSAMYFCASSQGGRGLRTEKLFFGSGTQLSVL.

Regarding this clone: Other DNA sequences in this sample translate to the same CDR3. The J gene is TRBJ1-1, the V gene TRBV5-1; D possibly corresponds to TRBD1 (5 bases). CDR1 is SGHRS, CDR2 YFSETQ, per germline. The CDR3 runs 13 residues. Trimming pared 3 bases from V and 3 bases from J, leaving 9 bases between. This CDR3 reads CASSWGGDTEAFF. CDR3 DNA: TGCGCCAGCAGCTGGGGGGGGGACACTGAAGCTTTCTTT.

This clone was recorded a few times. The CDR3 region is CASSPWEGSYNEQFF. The CDR3 DNA reads TGCGCCAGCAGCCCCTGGGAGGGCTCCTACAATGAGCAGTTCTTC. This chain connects TRBV5-1 to TRBJ2-1; TRBD2 aligns across 7 bases. After removal of 4 bases from V and 0 bases from J, the junction contained 4 bases not matched to a gene. The CDR3 is made up of 15 amino acids. From germline, CDR1 is SGHRS and CDR2 YFSETQ. Combining the CDR3 with reference TRBV5-1 and TRBJ2-1 gives the whole variable domain KAGVTQTPRYLIKTRGQQVTLSCSPISGHRSVSWYQQTPGQGLQFLFEYFSETQRNKGNFPGRFSGRQFSNSRSEMNVSTLELGDSALYLCASSPWEGSYNEQFFGPGTRLTVL.

This sequence joins TRBV28 and TRBJ1-4; 7 positions match TRBD1. CDR3 size: 15 residues. From germline, CDR1 is MDHEN and CDR2 SYDVKM. The junction had 7 bases not matched to a gene; V was cut back by 5 bases and J by 4 bases. The CDR3 DNA reads as TGTGCCAGCAGTCGCCCCGGGACAGATAATGAAAAACTGTTTTTT. It yields the protein CASSRPGTDNEKLFF.

V is TRBV4-3 and J is TRBJ2-3; a weak D match, TRBD2 (6 bases). Germline V lookup: CDR1 LGHNA, CDR2 YSLEER. V was shortened by 2 bases and J by 0 bases, with 6 bases between the two germline ends. This CDR3 is 14 amino acids long. Here the CDR3 reads CASSQRGSTDTQYF. DNA for the CDR3: TGCGCCAGCAGCCAACGGGGGAGCACAGATACGCAGTATTTT.

This chain uses TRBV28 with TRBJ1-6, with TRBD1 matching over 10 bases. This CDR3 is built from 21 residues. Unmatched junction bases numbered 17, after V lost 4 bases and J lost 2 bases. Germline CDR1 is MDHEN and CDR2 is SYDVKM. In DNA, the CDR3 is TGTGCCAGCAGTTCCGGGACGGGGACAGGGGTCATCAGTGCCTATAATTCACCCCTCCACTTT. Its translation is CASSSGTGTGVISAYNSPLHF.

This chain connects TRBV20-1 to TRBJ1-1, with D hard to call. From germline, CDR1 is DFQATT and CDR2 SNEGSKA (reference sequence). V was cut by 6 bases and J by 8 bases, with 10 bases left in between. The CDR3 totals 10 residues. The CDR3 nucleotides are TGCAGTGCCCTACAGACGGAAGCTTTCTTT. Translated: CSALQTEAFF.

This clone was seen a single time. The V and J genes are TRBV6-1 and TRBJ1-4; 7 nucleotides align to TRBD1. V shed 8 bases and J 3 bases; nucleotides not matched to a gene: 9. CDR3 length: 15 residues. Germline CDR1 and CDR2: MNHNS and SASEGT. Here the CDR3 DNA reads TGTGCCAGCGCGAGAACCGGGACAGCTAATGAAAAACTGTTTTTT. It specifies CASARTGTANEKLFF.